This TCR beta chain was captured by sequencing in a study of blood T cell repertoires in COVID-19. Across the whole study: Donors in the United States, Italy and Spain gave samples during acute or convalescent COVID-19. In each case, the material was cDNA or gDNA derived from T cells, B-cell-depleted T cells, or PBMCs.

V was pared by 7 bases and J by 4 bases, with 15 bases between. The CDR3 length is 14 residues. CDR1 and CDR2 (germline): SGHNT, YYREEE (reference sequence). The table came from immunoSEQ multiplex PCR; TCRdb's copy has only in-frame clones and leaves some out. The sample has just over 300,000 clones, roughly 90% seen once. The sample was peripheral blood. The clonotype originates from a man between 18 and 29 years old with active or convalescent COVID-19. This rearrangement joins TRBV5-4 to TRBJ2-1; TRBD1 is a possible D gene (6 bases). Written as DNA, the CDR3 is TGTGCCAGCGGCGAGGACAGTCTATACAATGAGCAGTTCTTC. It yields the protein CASGEDSLYNEQFF.